The following is a TCR beta chain sequence with its context. This entry comes from a study of blood T cell repertoires in COVID-19. Across the study: Sample material is recorded as cDNA or gDNA derived from T cells, B-cell-depleted T cells, or PBMCs.

TCRdb's copy holds only in-frame clones and misses some; the assay was immunoSEQ multiplex PCR. The sample has around 270,000 clones, around 89% seen once. Per the germline V gene, CDR1 is LGHDT and CDR2 is YNNKEL (reference sequence). With 1 base clipped from V and 7 bases from J, the junction kept 3 bases outside the gene matches. This CDR3 has 14 amino acids. This clonotype was obtained from a man aged 25 to 40 with acute or convalescent COVID-19. The rearrangement uses TRBV3-1 (or the pseudogene TRBV3-2) and TRBJ2-1; 8 bases line up with TRBD2. The sample consisted of peripheral blood. The CDR3, as DNA: TGTGCCAGCAGCCAAGCGGGAGGGCAAAATGAGCAGTTCTTC. Translated: CASSQAGGQNEQFF.